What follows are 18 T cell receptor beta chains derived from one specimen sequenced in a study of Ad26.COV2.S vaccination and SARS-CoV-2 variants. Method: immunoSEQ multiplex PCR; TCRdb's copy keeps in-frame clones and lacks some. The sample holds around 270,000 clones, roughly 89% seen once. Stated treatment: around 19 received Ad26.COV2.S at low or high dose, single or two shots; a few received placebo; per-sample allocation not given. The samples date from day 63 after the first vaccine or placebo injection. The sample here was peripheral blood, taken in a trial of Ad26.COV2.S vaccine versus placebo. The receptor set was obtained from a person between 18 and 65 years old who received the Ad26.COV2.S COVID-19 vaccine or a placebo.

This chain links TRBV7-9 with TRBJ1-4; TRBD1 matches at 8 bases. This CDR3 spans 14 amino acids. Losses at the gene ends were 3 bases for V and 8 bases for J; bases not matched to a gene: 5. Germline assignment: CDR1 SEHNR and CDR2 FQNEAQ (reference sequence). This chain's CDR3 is CASSFSGGEEKLFF. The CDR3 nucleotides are TGTGCCAGCAGCTTTTCAGGGGGCGAGGAAAAACTGTTTTTT.

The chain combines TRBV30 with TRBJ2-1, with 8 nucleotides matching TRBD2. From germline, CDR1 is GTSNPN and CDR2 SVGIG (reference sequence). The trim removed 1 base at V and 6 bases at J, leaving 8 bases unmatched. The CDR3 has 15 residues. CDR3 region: CAWSGLGLAANEQFF. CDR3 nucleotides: TGTGCCTGGAGTGGACTCGGACTAGCCGCCAATGAGCAGTTCTTC.

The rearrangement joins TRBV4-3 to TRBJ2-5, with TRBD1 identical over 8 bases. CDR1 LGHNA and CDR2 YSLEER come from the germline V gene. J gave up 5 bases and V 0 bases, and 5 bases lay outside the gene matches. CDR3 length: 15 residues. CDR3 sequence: CASSQEDRVMETQYF. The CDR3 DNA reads TGCGCCAGCAGCCAAGAGGACAGGGTGATGGAGACCCAGTACTTC.

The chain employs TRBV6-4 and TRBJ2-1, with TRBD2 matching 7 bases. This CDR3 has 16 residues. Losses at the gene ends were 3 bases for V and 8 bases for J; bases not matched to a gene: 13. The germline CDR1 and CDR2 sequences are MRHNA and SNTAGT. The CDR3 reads CASSERPLGGSYEQFF. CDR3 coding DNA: TGTGCCAGCAGTGAAAGACCCTTGGGCGGGAGCTATGAGCAGTTCTTC.

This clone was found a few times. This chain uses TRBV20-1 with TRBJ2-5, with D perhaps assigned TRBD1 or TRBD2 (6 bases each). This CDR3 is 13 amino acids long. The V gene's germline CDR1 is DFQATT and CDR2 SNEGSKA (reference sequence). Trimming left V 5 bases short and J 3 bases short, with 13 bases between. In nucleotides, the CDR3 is TGCAGTGCTGGTGGGGGCGGGAAAGAGACCCAGTACTTC. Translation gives CSAGGGGKETQYF.

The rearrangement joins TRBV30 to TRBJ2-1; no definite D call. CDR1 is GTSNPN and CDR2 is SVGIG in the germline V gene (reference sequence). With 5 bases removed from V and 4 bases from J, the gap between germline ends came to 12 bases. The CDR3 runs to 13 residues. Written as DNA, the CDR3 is TGTGCCTGGTGTGCCGGGCTTTACAATGAGCAGTTCTTC. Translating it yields CAWCAGLYNEQFF.

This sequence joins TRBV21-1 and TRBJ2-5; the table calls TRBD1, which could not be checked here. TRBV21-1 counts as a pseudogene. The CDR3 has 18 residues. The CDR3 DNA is TGTGCCAGCAGCAAAGCCCCCTTACCGGACAGGGGCAGAGGGACCCAGTACTTC. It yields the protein CASSKAPLPDRGRGTQYF.

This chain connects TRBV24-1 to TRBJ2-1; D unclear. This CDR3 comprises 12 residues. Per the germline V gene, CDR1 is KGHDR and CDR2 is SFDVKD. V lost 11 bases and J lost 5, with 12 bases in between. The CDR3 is CAIRTANNEQFF. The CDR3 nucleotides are TGTGCCATCAGGACCGCAAACAATGAGCAGTTCTTC.

The CDR3 DNA reads as TGTGCCAGCAGCCAGGCCCGACAGGGTTTAAACCGAAACACTGAAGCTTTCTTT. As protein: CASSQARQGLNRNTEAFF. The chain employs TRBV14 and TRBJ1-1, with 7 bases identical to TRBD1. V lost 3 bases to trimming and J lost 2 bases; unmatched junction nucleotides: 15. In germline, CDR1 is SGHDN, CDR2 FVKESK. This CDR3 has 18 amino acids.

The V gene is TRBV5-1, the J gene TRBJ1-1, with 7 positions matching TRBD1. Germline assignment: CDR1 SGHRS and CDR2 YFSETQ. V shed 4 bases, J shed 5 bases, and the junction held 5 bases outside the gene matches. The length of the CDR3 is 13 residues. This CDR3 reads CASSVSGGTEAFF. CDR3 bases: TGCGCCAGCAGCGTATCAGGGGGGACTGAAGCTTTCTTT.

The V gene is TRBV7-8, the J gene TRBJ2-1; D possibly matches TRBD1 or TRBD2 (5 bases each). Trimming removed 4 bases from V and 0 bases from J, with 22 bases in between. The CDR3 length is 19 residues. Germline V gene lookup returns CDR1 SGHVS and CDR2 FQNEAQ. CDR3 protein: CASSSTGLGRMSSYNEQFF. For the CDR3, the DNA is TGTGCCAGCAGCTCGACGGGCTTGGGACGTATGAGCTCCTACAATGAGCAGTTCTTC.

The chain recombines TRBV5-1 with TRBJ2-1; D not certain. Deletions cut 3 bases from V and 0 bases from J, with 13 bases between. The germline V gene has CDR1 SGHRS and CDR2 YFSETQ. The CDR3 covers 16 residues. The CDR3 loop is CASSSWTVSSYNEQFF. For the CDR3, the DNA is TGCGCCAGCAGCTCCTGGACGGTTAGCTCCTACAATGAGCAGTTCTTC.

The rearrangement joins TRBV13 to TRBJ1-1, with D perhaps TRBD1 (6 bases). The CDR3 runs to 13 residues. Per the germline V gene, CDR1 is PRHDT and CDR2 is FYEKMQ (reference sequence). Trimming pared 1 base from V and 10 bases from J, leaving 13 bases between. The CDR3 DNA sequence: TGTGCCAGCAGCTTAGCCAGGGGTCGCGTAGCTTTCTTT. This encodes CASSLARGRVAFF. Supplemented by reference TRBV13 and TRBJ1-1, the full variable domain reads AAGVIQSPRHLIKEKRETATLKCYPIPRHDTVYWYQQGPGQDPQFLISFYEKMQSDKGSIPDRFSAQQFSDYHSELNMSSLELGDSALYFCASSLARGRVAFFGQGTRLTVV.

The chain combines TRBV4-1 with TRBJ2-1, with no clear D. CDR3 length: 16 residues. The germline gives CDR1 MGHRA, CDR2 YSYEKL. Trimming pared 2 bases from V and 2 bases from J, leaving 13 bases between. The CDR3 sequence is CASSQMGLTTYNEQFF. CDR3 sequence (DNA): TGCGCCAGCAGCCAAATGGGTTTGACCACCTACAATGAGCAGTTCTTC.

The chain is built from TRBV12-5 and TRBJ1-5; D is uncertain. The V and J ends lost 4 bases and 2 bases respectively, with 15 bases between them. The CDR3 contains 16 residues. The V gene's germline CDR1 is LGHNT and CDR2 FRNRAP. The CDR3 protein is CASGSSRGFGNQPQHF. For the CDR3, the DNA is TGTGCTAGTGGTTCATCCCGGGGTTTTGGCAATCAGCCCCAGCATTTT.

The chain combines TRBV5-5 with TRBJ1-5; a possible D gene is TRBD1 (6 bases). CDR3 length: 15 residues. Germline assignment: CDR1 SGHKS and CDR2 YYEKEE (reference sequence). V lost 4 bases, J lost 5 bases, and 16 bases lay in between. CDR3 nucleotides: TGTGCCAGCAGCCACTTGGACAGAAGACATCAGCCCCAGCATTTT. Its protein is CASSHLDRRHQPQHF.

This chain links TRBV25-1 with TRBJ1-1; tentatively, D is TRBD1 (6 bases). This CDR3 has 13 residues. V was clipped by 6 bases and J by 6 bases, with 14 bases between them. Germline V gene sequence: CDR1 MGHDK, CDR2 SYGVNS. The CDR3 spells CASSRTATSEAFF. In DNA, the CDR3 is TGTGCCAGCAGCCGGACAGCTACCTCTGAAGCTTTCTTT.

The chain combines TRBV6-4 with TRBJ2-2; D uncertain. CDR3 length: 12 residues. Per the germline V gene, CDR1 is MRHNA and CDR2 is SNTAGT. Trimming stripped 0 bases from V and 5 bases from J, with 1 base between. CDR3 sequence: CASSDSTGELFF. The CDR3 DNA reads TGTGCCAGCAGTGACTCGACCGGGGAGCTGTTTTTT.